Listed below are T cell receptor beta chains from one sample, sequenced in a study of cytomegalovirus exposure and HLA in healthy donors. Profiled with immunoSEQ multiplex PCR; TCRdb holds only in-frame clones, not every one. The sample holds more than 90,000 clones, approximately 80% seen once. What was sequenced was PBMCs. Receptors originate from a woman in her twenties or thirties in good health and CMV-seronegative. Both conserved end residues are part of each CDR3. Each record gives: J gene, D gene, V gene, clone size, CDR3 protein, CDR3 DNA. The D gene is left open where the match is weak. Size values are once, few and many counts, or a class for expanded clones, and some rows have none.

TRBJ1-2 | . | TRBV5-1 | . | CASSLSGNGYTF | TGCGCCAGCAGCTTGAGCGGAAATGGCTACACCTTC
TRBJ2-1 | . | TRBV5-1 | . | CASSQAGTNYNEQFF | TGCGCCAGCAGCCAGGCCGGGACAAACTACAATGAGCAGTTCTTC
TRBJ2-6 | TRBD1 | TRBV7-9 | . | CASSEGQGIEERILTF | TGTGCCAGCAGCGAGGGACAGGGGATAGAAGAAAGAATCCTGACTTTC
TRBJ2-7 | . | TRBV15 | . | CATSRDGGSYIPLEYF | TGTGCCACCAGCAGAGATGGCGGCAGTTATATTCCCTTGGAGTACTTC
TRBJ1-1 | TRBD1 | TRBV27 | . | CASRTPGQGGAEAFF | TGTGCCAGCAGAACGCCGGGACAGGGAGGTGCTGAAGCTTTCTTT
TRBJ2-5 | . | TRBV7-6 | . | CASSLSETQYF | TGTGCCAGCAGCTTGTCGGAGACCCAGTACTTC
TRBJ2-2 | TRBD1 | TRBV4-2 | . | CASSQDWAYRGRGGELFF | TGTGCCAGCAGCCAAGACTGGGCCTACAGGGGCAGGGGCGGGGAGCTGTTTTTT
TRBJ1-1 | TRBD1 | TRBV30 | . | CAWSWDRVNTEAFF | TGTGCCTGGAGTTGGGACAGGGTAAACACTGAAGCTTTCTTT
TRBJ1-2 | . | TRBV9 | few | CASSPRGMYGYTF | TGTGCCAGCAGCCCCCGGGGAATGTATGGCTACACCTTC
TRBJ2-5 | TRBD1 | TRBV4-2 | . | CASSQTGTGTQYF | TGTGCCAGCAGCCAAACCGGGACAGGGACCCAGTACTTC
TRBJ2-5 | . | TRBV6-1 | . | CASGPLLGTQYF | TGTGCCAGCGGTCCGCTGCTCGGGACCCAGTACTTC
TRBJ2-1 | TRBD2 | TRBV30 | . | CAWSVKGGLAGYNEQFF | TGTGCCTGGAGTGTAAAAGGGGGACTAGCGGGTTACAATGAGCAGTTCTTC
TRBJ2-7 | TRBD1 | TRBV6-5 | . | CASSYSNPGQGYEQYF | TGTGCCAGCAGTTACTCGAATCCGGGACAGGGCTACGAGCAGTACTTC
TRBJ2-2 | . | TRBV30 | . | CAWREGDIAGELFF | TGTGCCTGGAGAGAGGGGGATATAGCCGGGGAGCTGTTTTTT
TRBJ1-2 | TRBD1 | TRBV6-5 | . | CASSYFGQGAYGYTF | TGTGCCAGCAGTTACTTTGGACAGGGGGCTTATGGCTACACCTTC
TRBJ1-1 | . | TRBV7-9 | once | CASSFGTPNTEAFF | TGTGCCAGCAGCTTCGGGACACCCAACACTGAAGCTTTCTTT
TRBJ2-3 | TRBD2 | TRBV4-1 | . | CASSQDWTSGEFTDTQYF | TGCGCCAGCAGCCAAGATTGGACTAGCGGGGAATTCACAGATACGCAGTATTTT
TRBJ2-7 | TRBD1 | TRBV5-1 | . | CASSGTGRRVEQYF | TGCGCCAGCAGCGGGACAGGCCGCCGGGTCGAGCAGTACTTC
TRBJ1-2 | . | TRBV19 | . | CASSIDPTGGYGYTF | TGTGCCAGTAGTATAGATCCCACAGGCGGCTATGGCTACACCTTC
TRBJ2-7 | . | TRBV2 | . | CASSYSYEQYF | TGTGCCAGCAGTTACTCCTACGAGCAGTACTTC
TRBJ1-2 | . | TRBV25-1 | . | CASSEWTRGYTF | TGTGCCAGCAGTGAATGGACACGCGGCTACACCTTC
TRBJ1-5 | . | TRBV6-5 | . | CASSYRGNSNQPQHF | TGTGCCAGCAGTTACAGGGGTAATAGCAATCAGCCCCAGCATTTT
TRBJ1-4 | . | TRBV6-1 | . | CASRWGSTNEKLFF | TGTGCCAGCAGGTGGGGCTCAACTAATGAAAAACTGTTTTTT
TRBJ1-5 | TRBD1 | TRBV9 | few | CASSVEGEDRTNQPQHF | TGTGCCAGCAGCGTAGAGGGGGAGGACAGGACAAATCAGCCCCAGCATTTT
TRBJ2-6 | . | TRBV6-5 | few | CASSYSIGAGANVLTF | TGTGCCAGCAGTTACTCGATAGGGGCTGGGGCCAACGTCCTGACTTTC
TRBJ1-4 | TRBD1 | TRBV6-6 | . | CASSAGTGSEKLFF | TGTGCCAGCAGTGCCGGGACAGGGAGCGAAAAACTGTTTTTT
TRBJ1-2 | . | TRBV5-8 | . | CASSLDSYGYTF | TGTGCCAGCAGCTTGGACAGCTATGGCTACACCTTC
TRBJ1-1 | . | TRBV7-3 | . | CASALAQGREAFF | TGTGCCAGCGCCTTAGCTCAGGGTCGCGAAGCTTTCTTT
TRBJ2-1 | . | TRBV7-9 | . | CASSLPGGKQFF | TGTGCCAGCAGCTTACCGGGCGGGAAGCAGTTCTTC
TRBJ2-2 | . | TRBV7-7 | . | CASSPQGSPYTGELFF | TGTGCTAGCAGCCCCCAGGGGAGTCCTTACACCGGGGAGCTGTTTTTT
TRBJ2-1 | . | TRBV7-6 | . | CASSWGGAPSSYNEQFF | TGTGCCAGCAGCTGGGGGGGGGCACCAAGCTCCTACAATGAGCAGTTCTTC
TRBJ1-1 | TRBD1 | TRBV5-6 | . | CASSLTGAVFTEAFF | TGTGCCAGCAGCTTGACAGGGGCGGTTTTTACTGAAGCTTTCTTT
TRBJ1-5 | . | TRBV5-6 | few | CASSGAPNQPQHF | TGTGCCAGCAGCGGGGCTCCCAATCAGCCCCAGCATTTT
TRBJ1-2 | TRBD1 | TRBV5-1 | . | CASSLTGTGTIGYTF | TGCGCCAGCAGCTTGACCGGGACAGGGACTATTGGCTACACCTTC
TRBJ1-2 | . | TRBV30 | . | CAWSVSQCGYTF | TGTGCCTGGAGTGTAAGTCAGTGTGGCTACACCTTC
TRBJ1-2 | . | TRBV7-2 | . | CASSLAFIQGLYGYTF | TGTGCCAGCAGCTTAGCTTTCATACAGGGCCTCTATGGCTACACCTTC
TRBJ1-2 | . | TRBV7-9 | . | CASSPKGGYGYTF | TGTGCCAGCAGCCCCAAGGGAGGGTATGGCTACACCTTC
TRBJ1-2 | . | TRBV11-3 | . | CASSFGGPGYGYTF | TGTGCCAGCAGCTTTGGAGGGCCAGGCTATGGCTACACCTTC
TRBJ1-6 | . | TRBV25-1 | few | CASSDWGRGYNSPLHF | TGTGCCAGCAGTGATTGGGGTCGGGGGTATAATTCACCCCTCCACTTT
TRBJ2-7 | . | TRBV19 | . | CASSPQVAYEQYF | TGTGCCAGTAGCCCTCAGGTTGCTTACGAGCAGTACTTC
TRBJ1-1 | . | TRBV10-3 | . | CAISVLEDTEAFF | TGTGCCATCAGTGTCCTGGAGGACACTGAAGCTTTCTTT
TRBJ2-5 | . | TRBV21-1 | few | CASSKAGEETQYF | TGTGCCAGCAGCAAAGCAGGGGAAGAGACCCAGTACTTC
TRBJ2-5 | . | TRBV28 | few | CASSFVAAGIQETQYF | TGTGCCAGCAGTTTTGTGGCCGCGGGGATACAAGAGACCCAGTACTTC
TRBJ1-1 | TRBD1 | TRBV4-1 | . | CASSQDYRDRQKNTEAFF | TGCGCCAGCAGCCAAGATTACCGGGACAGGCAAAAGAACACTGAAGCTTTCTTT
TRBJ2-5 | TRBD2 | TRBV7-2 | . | CASSLSLAGGQETQYF | TGTGCCAGCAGCTTATCACTAGCGGGGGGCCAAGAGACCCAGTACTTC
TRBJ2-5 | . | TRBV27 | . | CASSVKQGFAQYF | TGTGCCAGCAGTGTGAAACAGGGTTTCGCCCAGTACTTC
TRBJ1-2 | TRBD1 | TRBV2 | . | CASSLDRVTYGYTF | TGTGCCAGCAGCCTAGACAGGGTTACCTATGGCTACACCTTC
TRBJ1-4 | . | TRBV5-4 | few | CASSSFLPGSTNEKLFF | TGTGCCAGCAGCTCGTTCCTTCCAGGTTCAACTAATGAAAAACTGTTTTTT
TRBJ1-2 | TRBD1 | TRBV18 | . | CASSPQGALPYGYTF | TGTGCCAGCTCACCACAGGGGGCCCTGCCCTATGGCTACACCTTC
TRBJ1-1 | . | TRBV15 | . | CATSRDTGGNTEAFF | TGTGCCACCAGCAGAGATACGGGGGGGAACACTGAAGCTTTCTTT
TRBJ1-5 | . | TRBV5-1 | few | CASSLSGLSNQPQHF | TGCGCCAGCAGCTTATCGGGACTCTCGAATCAGCCCCAGCATTTT
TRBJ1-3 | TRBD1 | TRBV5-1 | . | CASSKHSRSTGTVGNTIYF | TGCGCCAGCAGCAAACACAGCCGTTCGACAGGGACGGTAGGAAACACCATATATTTT
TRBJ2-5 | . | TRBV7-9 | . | CASTQGKETQYF | TGTGCCAGCACCCAGGGGAAAGAGACCCAGTACTTC
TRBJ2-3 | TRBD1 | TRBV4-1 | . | CASSAGTGGTDTQYF | TGCGCCAGCAGCGCCGGGACAGGGGGAACAGATACGCAGTATTTT
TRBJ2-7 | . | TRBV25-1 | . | CASSEWSTKGTYEQYF | TGTGCCAGCAGTGAATGGTCCACTAAGGGGACCTACGAGCAGTACTTC